Sequencing of this TCR beta chain was carried out in a study of T cell responses to AZD1222 COVID-19 vaccine. Study outcomes and limitations: There were vaccine-associated CD4 TCRs across spike, dominant at 160-218 and 743-854. Spike-specific TCRs gained breadth and depth after people received two AZD1222 doses.

This clone occurred a few times. The antigen is unknown. Repertoires were generated with immunoSEQ multiplex PCR, while TCRdb's copy carries only in-frame clones and drops some. The profile covers 100,000 to 150,000 clones, with 85% to 95% appearing a single time and 5% taken by the ten largest. The CDR3 is 13 amino acids. The germline V gene encodes CDR1 SGHTA and CDR2 FQGNSA. The V gene lost 4 bases and the J gene lost 8 bases, with 11 bases spanning the gap. The TCR was taken from an adult who received the AZD1222 COVID-19 vaccine. The V gene is TRBV7-2, the J gene TRBJ1-4; no firm D call. The sample was peripheral blood, taken 28 days after the second AZD1222 dose. The CDR3 reads CASSSLRGEKLFF. The CDR3 nucleotides read TGTGCCAGCAGCTCCCTGAGAGGCGAAAAACTGTTTTTT.